This T cell receptor (beta chain) was sequenced in a study of control samples from healthy donors and cancer patients. Trimming took off 3 bases at V and 4 bases at J, with 13 bases between the two ends. CDR3 length equals 14 residues. CDR1 and CDR2 (germline): LNHDA, SQIVND (reference sequence). Assay: immunoSEQ multiplex PCR; the TCRdb copy retains only in-frame clones and omits some. The data contain about 120,000 clones, roughly 95% of them singletons. Source material: blood. The chain links TRBV19 to TRBJ2-7; D may match TRBD1 or TRBD2 (7 bases each). This sequence originates from a man in his thirties or forties in good health. The CDR3 reads CASSIRGGVYEQYF. CDR3 sequence (DNA): TGTGCCAGTAGTATCAGGGGGGGTGTTTACGAGCAGTACTTC.